The next 10 T cell receptor beta chains were all read from a single sample in a study of T cells after yellow fever vaccination. From the 5' RACE reads, TCRdb called clonotypes with MiXCR, one entry per CDR3 protein. Here the sample spans some 560,000 distinct CDR3 sequences, 15% to 20% being singletons. The specimen comprised PBMCs, sampled 15 days after the yellow fever booster vaccination. Source of these receptors: a man aged 25-40 years who received the YFV17D yellow fever vaccine.

This clonotype showed up just a few times. The chain is built from TRBV15 and TRBJ2-7; D possibly uses TRBD1 or TRBD2 (6 bases each). CDR1 LNHNV and CDR2 YYDKDF come from the germline V gene (reference sequence). CDR3 size: 13 residues. V was pared by 9 bases and J by 2 bases, with 14 bases between. CDR3 loop: CATSGGQTYEQYF. The CDR3, as DNA: TGTGCCACGTCTGGGGGGCAGACCTACGAGCAGTACTTC.

This clonotype was counted only a few times. The V gene is TRBV12-3 or TRBV12-4, the J gene TRBJ2-7; D is possibly TRBD1 (6 bases). This CDR3 has 15 amino acids. The V end was cut by 3 bases, the J end by 2 bases, with 14 bases between. This chain's CDR3 is CASSFQAGVTYEQYF. The CDR3 nucleotides are TGTGCCAGCAGTTTTCAGGCAGGGGTCACCTACGAGCAGTACTTC.

Worth noting for this clonotype: A junction end diverges from the germline sequence, so it may reflect a read error. The chain is built from TRBV29-1 and TRBJ2-1; D is unresolved. Germline values: CDR1 SQVTM, CDR2 ANQGSEA. CDR3 size: 14 residues. The CDR3 loop is CGVGEPRRNNEQFF. The CDR3 DNA follows: TGCGGCGTTGGTGAGCCTCGGCGTAACAATGAGCAGTTCTTC.

This clonotype came up a few times. The chain's CDR3 is CSVDRGGANVLTF. The CDR3 region has the DNA TGCAGCGTTGACAGGGGTGGGGCCAACGTCCTGACTTTC. This rearrangement joins TRBV29-1 to TRBJ2-6, with D perhaps TRBD1 (6 bases). V lost 3 bases, J lost 3 bases, and 6 bases lay in between. CDR1 is SQVTM, CDR2 ANQGSEA, per germline. The CDR3 is 13 residues long.

CDR3 nucleotide sequence: TGCGCCAGCAGCCAAGGCACGGGAGGGCCCTCCACCGGGGAGCTGTTTTTT. Its translation is CASSQGTGGPSTGELFF. V and J are TRBV4-3 and TRBJ2-2, with 8 nucleotides matching TRBD2. Unmatched junction bases numbered 8, after V lost 1 base and J lost 4 bases. CDR1 and CDR2 (germline): LGHNA, YSLEER. This CDR3 contains 17 residues.

In this sample, this clonotype turned up a few times. The chain uses TRBV7-8 and TRBJ2-3; D possibly corresponds to TRBD2 (6 bases). This CDR3 has 15 residues. V lost 4 bases to trimming and J lost 4 bases, with 15 bases between them. Germline assignment: CDR1 SGHVS and CDR2 FQNEAQ. The CDR3 spells CASSSGAARADTQYF. The CDR3 bases are TGTGCCAGCAGCTCGGGAGCGGCTAGGGCAGATACGCAGTATTTT.

This clonotype has just a few counts. The chain carries TRBV7-2 and TRBJ2-7; possibly TRBD2 for D (6 bases). V was pared by 5 bases and J by 2 bases, with 10 bases between. The length of the CDR3 is 13 residues. Germline CDR1 and CDR2: SGHTA and FQGNSA. CDR3 sequence: CASSTRLAYEQYF. CDR3 in DNA: TGTGCCAGCAGCACCCGACTAGCCTACGAGCAGTACTTC.

This clonotype was counted only a few times. The J gene is TRBJ1-4, the V gene TRBV7-2; TRBD1 might be the D (5 bases). In germline, CDR1 is SGHTA, CDR2 FQGNSA. V was trimmed by 1 base and J by 8 bases, leaving 14 bases between them. The CDR3 runs to 15 residues. CDR3 nucleotide sequence: TGTGCCAGCAGCTTAGGGGGGACGATTTCGGAAAAACTGTTTTTT. Translation gives CASSLGGTISEKLFF.

The chain carries TRBV29-1 and TRBJ2-1; 8 bases agree with TRBD2. The germline V gene has CDR1 SQVTM and CDR2 ANQGSEA. This CDR3 has 15 amino acids. The trim removed 4 bases at V and 4 bases at J, leaving 9 bases unmatched. The DNA for the CDR3 is TGCAGCGTTGGTTCCGGGACTAGAAGGTACAATGAGCAGTTCTTC. As protein: CSVGSGTRRYNEQFF.

The V and J genes are TRBV13 and TRBJ2-3, with D possibly matching TRBD2 (6 bases). Germline lookup yields CDR1 PRHDT and CDR2 FYEKMQ (reference sequence). The CDR3 length is 15 residues. Trimming cost V 5 bases and J 5 bases, with 17 bases left between them. The CDR3 reads CASSQTGLKRDTQYF. Here the CDR3 DNA reads TGTGCCAGCAGCCAGACGGGACTCAAACGAGATACGCAGTATTTT.